The text below deals with one T cell receptor (beta chain). This clonotype was observed a few times. Its antigen has not been determined. Base qualities are not at hand, and no much larger clone is one base apart. The trim is 4 bases for V and 5 bases for J, with a gap of 11 bases between the germline ends. Looking up the germline V gene yields CDR1 KGHSH and CDR2 LQKENI. Taken from cysteine to phenylalanine, the CDR3 has 13 residues. The DNA shown is the 39-base CDR3, in frame from base 1. The run used an Illumina MiSeq. TCRdb ran its own pipeline on the public reads, namely fastp trimming at Q25 and MiXCR clone calling, and kept in-frame beta chains. Each entry is one CDR3 protein sequence, shown with its most common DNA and genes. Present in this sample are roughly 3,800 distinct CDR3 sequences, over 9.5% of which were seen just once. Of the sample, about 13% falls within the top ten clones. This sample was taken from a study.

In this chain, TRBV18 is recombined with TRBJ2-5; no D segment can be confidently identified. The sample taken for sequencing was CD4+ T cells from synovial fluid. The clonotype originates from a human donor with rheumatoid arthritis. The CDR3 is CASSRDSRETQYF. The nucleotide sequence reads TGTGCCAGCTCACGGGATAGTCGGGAGACCCAGTACTTC.